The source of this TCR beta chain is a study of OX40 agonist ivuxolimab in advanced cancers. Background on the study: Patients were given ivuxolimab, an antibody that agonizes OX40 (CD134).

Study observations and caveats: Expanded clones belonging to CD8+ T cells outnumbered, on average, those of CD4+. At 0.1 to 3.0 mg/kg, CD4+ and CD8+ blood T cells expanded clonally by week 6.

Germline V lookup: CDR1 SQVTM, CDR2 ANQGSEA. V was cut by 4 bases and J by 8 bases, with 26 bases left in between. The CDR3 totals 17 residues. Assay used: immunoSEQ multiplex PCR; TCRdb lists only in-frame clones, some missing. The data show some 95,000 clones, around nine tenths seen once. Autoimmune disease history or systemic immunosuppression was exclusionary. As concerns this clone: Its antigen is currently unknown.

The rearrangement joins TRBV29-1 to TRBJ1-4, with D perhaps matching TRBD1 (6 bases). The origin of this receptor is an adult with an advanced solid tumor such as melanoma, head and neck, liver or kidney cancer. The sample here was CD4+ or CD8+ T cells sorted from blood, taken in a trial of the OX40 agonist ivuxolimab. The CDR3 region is CSVGGRQEGRQGEKLFF. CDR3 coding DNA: TGCAGCGTTGGGGGAAGACAGGAGGGAAGACAAGGAGAAAAACTGTTTTTT.